This TCR beta chain was captured by sequencing in a study of T cells after yellow fever vaccination. TCRdb re-called the 5' RACE reads with MiXCR, one entry per CDR3 protein. The repertoire has roughly 170,000 distinct CDR3 sequences, roughly 6.2% of them found once; the top ten carry roughly 3%. Looked up from germline, CDR1 is LNHDA and CDR2 is SQIVND (reference sequence). Deletions cut 4 bases from V and 5 bases from J, with 9 bases between. This CDR3 is 13 amino acids long. The sample holds many counts of this clonotype. The clonotype comes from a man younger than 30 who received the YFV17D yellow fever vaccine. Here the sequenced sample was CD4+ T cells sorted from PBMCs, taken on the day of the first yellow fever vaccination. The V call is TRBV19, the J call TRBJ2-1, with D perhaps matching TRBD1 or TRBD2 (5 bases each). The CDR3 spells CASSRGTNNEQFF. CDR3 nucleotides: TGTGCCAGTAGTAGAGGGACCAACAATGAGCAGTTCTTC.